This T cell receptor beta chain was found in a study of blood T cell repertoires in COVID-19. Clones were read by immunoSEQ multiplex PCR, and TCRdb kept only the in-frame ones, dropping some. The sample yields roughly 130,000 clones, less than 90% seen once. V was pared by 0 bases and J by 4 bases, with 5 bases of the junction left unmatched. CDR3 length: 16 amino acids. The germline CDR1 and CDR2 sequences are SQVTM and ANQGSEA. It was during active infection that Seattle patients were enrolled and then longitudinally followed. J is TRBJ2-7 and V is TRBV29-1; 14 positions agree with TRBD2. This TCR was recovered from a human donor with COVID-19, enrolled during active disease. The donor label of this sample is uncertain. The sequenced sample was peripheral blood. The CDR3 region is CSVEDPGLAGGYEQYF. CDR3 coding DNA: TGCAGCGTTGAAGACCCCGGACTAGCGGGGGGTTACGAGCAGTACTTC.